Listed here are 2 T cell receptor beta chains from one sample, sequenced in a study of blood T cell repertoires in COVID-19 (dated by TCRdb to 2020 to 2022). Library generation was performed with the immunoSEQ multiplex PCR assay. TCRdb obtained this table from immuneACCESS and retained in-frame rearrangements with V and J assigned. These tables miss some clones; where compared with another copy, unresolved V genes account for less than half of the shortfall, and the remainder is unexplained. Counted in this sample were about 190,000 clones; around 84% of them appeared once. The ten largest account for roughly 3.2% of the sample. The sequencing sample was made of PBMCs or T cells enriched from blood (not recorded which). The receptors stem from a woman aged 30 to 39 who had recovered from COVID-19.

The V gene is TRBV3-1 (or the pseudogene TRBV3-2), the J gene TRBJ1-1; D uncertain. Between the trimmed V and J ends, which lost 1 base and 7 bases, there was a span of 13 bases. The CDR3 has 14 amino acids. The germline gives CDR1 LGHDT, CDR2 YNNKEL (reference sequence). CDR3 in amino acids: CASSQARGVSEAFF. The CDR3 coding sequence is TGTGCCAGCAGCCAAGCTCGGGGTGTGAGTGAAGCTTTCTTT.

The genes are TRBV28 and TRBJ1-1; 10 nucleotides agree with TRBD1. Per germline, CDR1 MDHEN and CDR2 SYDVKM. J was trimmed by 0 bases and V by 7 bases; bases with no gene match: 11. The CDR3 runs 17 residues. CDR3 bases: TGTGCCAGCACACGTTTCGGGACAGGGGACGTGAACACTGAAGCTTTCTTT. Protein: CASTRFGTGDVNTEAFF.